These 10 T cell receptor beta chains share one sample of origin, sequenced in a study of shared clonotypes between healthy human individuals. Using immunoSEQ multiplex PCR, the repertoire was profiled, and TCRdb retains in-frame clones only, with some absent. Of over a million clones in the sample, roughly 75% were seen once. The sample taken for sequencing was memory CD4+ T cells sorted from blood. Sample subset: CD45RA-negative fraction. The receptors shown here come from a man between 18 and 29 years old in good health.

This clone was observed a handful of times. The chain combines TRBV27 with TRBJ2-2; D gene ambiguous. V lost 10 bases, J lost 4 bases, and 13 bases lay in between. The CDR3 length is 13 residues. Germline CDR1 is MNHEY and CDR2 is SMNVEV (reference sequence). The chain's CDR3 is CAIVSDTTGELFF. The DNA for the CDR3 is TGTGCCATAGTTAGTGACACCACCGGGGAGCTGTTTTTT.

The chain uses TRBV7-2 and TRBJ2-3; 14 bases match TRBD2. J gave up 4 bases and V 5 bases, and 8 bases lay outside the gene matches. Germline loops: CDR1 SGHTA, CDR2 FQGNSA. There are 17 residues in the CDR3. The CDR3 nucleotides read TGTGCCAGCAGCCCAAGGACTAGCGGGGGGATGGCAGATACGCAGTATTTT. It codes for CASSPRTSGGMADTQYF.

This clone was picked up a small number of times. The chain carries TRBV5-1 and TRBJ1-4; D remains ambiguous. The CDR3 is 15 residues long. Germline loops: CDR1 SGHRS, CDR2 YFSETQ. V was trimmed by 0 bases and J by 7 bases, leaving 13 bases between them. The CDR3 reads CASSLAAGVSEKLFF. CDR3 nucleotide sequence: TGCGCCAGCAGCTTGGCCGCTGGGGTTAGTGAAAAACTGTTTTTT.

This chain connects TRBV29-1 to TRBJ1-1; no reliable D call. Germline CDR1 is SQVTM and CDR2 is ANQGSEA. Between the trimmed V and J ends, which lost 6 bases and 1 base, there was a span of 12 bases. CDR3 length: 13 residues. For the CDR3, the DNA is TGCAGCGTGCGGACGGGAGCGAACACTGAAGCTTTCTTT. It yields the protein CSVRTGANTEAFF.

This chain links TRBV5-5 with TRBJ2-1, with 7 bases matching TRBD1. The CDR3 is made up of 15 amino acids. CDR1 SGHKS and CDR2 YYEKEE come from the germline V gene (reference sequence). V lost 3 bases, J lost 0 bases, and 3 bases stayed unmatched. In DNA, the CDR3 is TGTGCCAGCAGCTCAACAGGGGACTCCTACAATGAGCAGTTCTTC. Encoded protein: CASSSTGDSYNEQFF.

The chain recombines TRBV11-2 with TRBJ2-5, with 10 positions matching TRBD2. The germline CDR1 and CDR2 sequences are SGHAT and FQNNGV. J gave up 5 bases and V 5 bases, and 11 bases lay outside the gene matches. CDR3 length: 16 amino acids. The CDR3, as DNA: TGTGCCAGCAGCCCCACAGCGGGAGGGCCACGGGAGACCCAGTACTTC. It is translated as CASSPTAGGPRETQYF.

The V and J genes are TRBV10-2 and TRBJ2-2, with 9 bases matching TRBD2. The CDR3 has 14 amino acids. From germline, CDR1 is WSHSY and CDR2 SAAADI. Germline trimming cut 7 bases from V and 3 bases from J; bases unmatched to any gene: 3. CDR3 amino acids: CASKERGDTGELFF. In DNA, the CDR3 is TGCGCCAGCAAGGAGCGGGGGGACACCGGGGAGCTGTTTTTT.

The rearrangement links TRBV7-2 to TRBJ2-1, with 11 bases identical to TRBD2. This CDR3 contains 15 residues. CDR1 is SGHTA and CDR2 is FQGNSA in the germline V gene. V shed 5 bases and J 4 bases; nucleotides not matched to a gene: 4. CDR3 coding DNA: TGTGCCAGCAGCGTGACTAGCGGGGATTACAATGAGCAGTTCTTC. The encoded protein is CASSVTSGDYNEQFF.

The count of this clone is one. CDR3: CAWSAPKTQYF. CDR3 DNA: TGTGCCTGGAGTGCGCCCAAGACCCAGTACTTC. The rearrangement uses TRBV30 and TRBJ2-5; no reliable D call. V was cut by 1 base and J by 6 bases, with 6 bases left in between. Per germline, CDR1 GTSNPN and CDR2 SVGIG (reference sequence). The CDR3 is 11 amino acids.

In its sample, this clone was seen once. The CDR3 sequence: CASSYQSNPNYGYTF. CDR3 coding DNA: TGTGCCAGCAGTTACCAGAGTAATCCTAACTATGGCTACACCTTC. This rearrangement joins TRBV6-5 to TRBJ1-2; D is unclear. This CDR3 is 15 amino acids long. In germline, CDR1 is MNHEY, CDR2 SVGAGI. V lost 2 bases and J lost 0, with 10 bases in between.